What follows are 29 T cell receptor beta chains derived from one specimen sequenced in a study of T cells in Graves' hyperthyroidism and ophthalmopathy. TCR beta CDR3 region amplification was performed from RNA transcripts. HTBI primers were the set used in a first-round RT-PCR of the TCR CDR3. MiXCR was run by TCRdb on the multiplex PCR reads, yielding one entry per CDR3 protein. The sample holds around 660,000 distinct CDR3 sequences, 45% seen once. Sequencing input: peripheral blood or thyroid tissue (not recorded which). All receptors derive from an adult man with Graves' disease, either hyperthyroidism or ophthalmopathy (not recorded which).

This clonotype was observed a few times. Mismatch with germline at one junction end may stem from a read error. The rearrangement uses TRBV10-1 and TRBJ2-7, with D perhaps assigned TRBD1 or TRBD2 (5 bases each). CDR1 and CDR2 (germline): WNHNN, SYGVQD (reference sequence). There are 16 residues in the CDR3. CDR3 region: CASSEVGPPSSYEQYF. In DNA form, the CDR3 reads TGTGCCAGCAGTGAAGTGGGACCGCCGAGCTCCTACGAGCAGTACTTC.

V and J are TRBV2 and TRBJ2-7; perhaps TRBD2 as D (6 bases). Germline assignment: CDR1 SNHLY and CDR2 FYNNEI. CDR3 length: 13 amino acids. The V gene lost 0 bases and the J gene lost 6 bases, with 9 bases spanning the gap. The CDR3 spells CASSEAGGFEQYF. In nucleotides, the CDR3 is TGTGCCAGCAGTGAAGCGGGGGGATTCGAGCAGTACTTC.

The chain links TRBV2 to TRBJ2-7; D is unclear. V was trimmed by 0 bases and J by 0 bases, leaving 6 bases between them. Per germline, CDR1 SNHLY and CDR2 FYNNEI. The CDR3 covers 14 residues. In nucleotides, the CDR3 is TGTGCCAGCAGTGAAGCAGGGATCTCCTACGAGCAGTACTTC. Translated, it gives CASSEAGISYEQYF.

A note on this clonotype: Germline is not matched at one junction end, which may reflect a read error. The genes are TRBV20-1 and TRBJ1-5; perhaps TRBD1 as D (6 bases). Germline V CDR1 and CDR2: DFQATT, SNEGSKA (reference sequence). The CDR3 runs to 15 residues. The CDR3 DNA reads TGCAGTGCTGCTGGGACATCGGATAGCGATCAGCCCCAGCATTTT. The encoded protein is CSAAGTSDSDQPQHF.

This clonotype showed up many times. The chain is built from TRBV7-9 and TRBJ1-1; D is unresolved. The CDR3 consists of 12 residues. Germline lookup yields CDR1 SEHNR and CDR2 FQNEAQ (reference sequence). Trimming cost V 4 bases and J 0 bases, with 3 bases left between them. Written as DNA, the CDR3 is TGTGCCAGCAGCTCGGTGAACACTGAAGCTTTCTTT. This sequence encodes CASSSVNTEAFF.

CDR3 sequence (DNA): TGCGCCAGCAGCAGTGAGACGGGGAACACTGAAGCTTTCTTT. Protein product: CASSSETGNTEAFF. This chain uses TRBV5-1 with TRBJ1-1, with no clear D. V shed 4 bases and J shed 1 base, with 11 bases lying between them. Per germline, CDR1 SGHRS and CDR2 YFSETQ. This CDR3 has 14 amino acids.

The rearrangement uses TRBV2 and TRBJ1-1, with D hard to call. The CDR3 length is 12 residues. The germline V and J ends were trimmed by 4 bases and 11 bases, with 14 bases remaining between them. Germline assignment: CDR1 SNHLY and CDR2 FYNNEI. The CDR3 DNA is TGTGCCAGCAGTGGAGTCATAGGGTACGCTTTCTTT. Its protein is CASSGVIGYAFF. Supplemented by reference TRBV2 and TRBJ1-1, the full variable domain reads EPEVTQTPSHQVTQMGQEVILRCVPISNHLYFYWYRQILGQKVEFLVSFYNNEISEKSEIFDDQFSVERPDGSNFTLKIRSTKLEDSAMYFCASSGVIGYAFFGQGTRLTVV.

The table lists this clonotype with a few counts. This chain joins TRBV6-5 and TRBJ1-2; D not resolved. Deletions cut 6 bases from V and 4 bases from J, with 18 bases between. The CDR3 totals 15 residues. CDR1 is MNHEY and CDR2 is SVGAGI in the germline V gene. The CDR3 sequence: CASSTRSGLSYGYTF. The CDR3 DNA sequence: TGTGCCAGCAGCACTCGGAGTGGACTGAGCTATGGCTACACCTTC.

This clonotype was detected only a few times. The rearrangement links TRBV9 to TRBJ2-7; 7 bases match TRBD1. After removal of 0 bases from V and 4 bases from J, the junction contained 10 bases not matched to a gene. The germline gives CDR1 SGDLS, CDR2 YYNGEE. This CDR3 is 16 amino acids long. The CDR3 loop reads CASSVEGTALIYEQYF. The CDR3 region has the DNA TGTGCCAGCAGCGTAGAGGGGACAGCCCTTATATACGAGCAGTACTTC.

This clonotype was observed many times. The rearrangement links TRBV7-9 to TRBJ2-7; weak D call: TRBD2 (6 bases). V was cut by 5 bases and J by 5 bases, with 25 bases left in between. The V gene's germline CDR1 is SEHNR and CDR2 FQNEAQ (reference sequence). CDR3 length: 17 residues. The CDR3: CASSRGRSGGSWDEQYF. In nucleotides, the CDR3 is TGTGCCAGCAGCCGTGGACGTAGCGGTGGGAGCTGGGACGAGCAGTACTTC.

This chain uses TRBV25-1 with TRBJ1-5; D is undetermined. V was clipped by 4 bases and J by 0 bases, with 7 bases between them. CDR1 and CDR2 from the germline V gene are MGHDK and SYGVNS. This CDR3 spans 14 amino acids. The CDR3 nucleotides read TGTGCCAGCAGTGCTAGGGTTAGCAATCAGCCCCAGCATTTT. Translation gives CASSARVSNQPQHF.

This clonotype was counted between two and nine times. The V gene is TRBV12-3 or TRBV12-4, the J gene TRBJ2-2; D possibly uses TRBD1 or TRBD2 (5 bases each). The CDR3 totals 18 residues. V lost 5 bases to trimming and J lost 6 bases, with 25 bases between them. Here the CDR3 DNA reads TGTGCCAGCAGTGTAACCGTCCCGGGACGGCTAAGGGCCGGGGAGCTGTTTTTT. It codes for CASSVTVPGRLRAGELFF.

There are many counts of this clonotype. The rearrangement joins TRBV7-9 to TRBJ2-7; 8 nucleotides match TRBD1. The CDR3 is 15 amino acids. Trimming cost V 7 bases and J 2 bases; bases outside gene matches: 10. The germline V gene encodes CDR1 SEHNR and CDR2 FQNEAQ (reference sequence). CDR3 residues: CASMRSGTGAYEQYF. CDR3 sequence (DNA): TGTGCCAGCATGCGCTCCGGGACAGGAGCCTACGAGCAGTACTTC.

This clonotype has only a few counts. The chain combines TRBV10-2 with TRBJ2-7; TRBD1 is a possible D gene (6 bases). Germline lookup yields CDR1 WSHSY and CDR2 SAAADI. The CDR3 has 16 residues. V dropped 10 bases and J dropped 5 bases, with 27 bases sitting between them. The CDR3 here is CATTIRGSSANHEQYF. The CDR3 bases are TGCGCCACCACGATCAGGGGCAGCTCAGCTAACCACGAGCAGTACTTC.

The gene calls are TRBV20-1 and TRBJ1-6, with 8 nucleotides matching TRBD1. CDR3 size: 15 residues. J lost 2 bases, V lost 5 bases, and 5 bases had no gene match. Germline V gives CDR1 DFQATT, CDR2 SNEGSKA (reference sequence). CDR3 loop: CSARAQGAYNSPLHF. CDR3 DNA: TGCAGTGCTCGGGCACAGGGGGCCTATAATTCACCCCTCCACTTT.

This clonotype showed up just once. CDR3 sequence: CATSRVRANVLTF. CDR3 DNA: TGTGCCACCAGCAGAGTACGGGCCAACGTCCTGACTTTC. This chain uses TRBV15 with TRBJ2-6; D unclear. The CDR3 totals 13 residues. Germline CDR1 reads LNHNV; CDR2 reads YYDKDF (reference sequence). V was pared by 1 base and J by 5 bases, with 3 bases between.

This clonotype was found a few times. The chain is built from TRBV20-1 and TRBJ1-2; no definite D call. This CDR3 has 12 residues. Germline loops: CDR1 DFQATT, CDR2 SNEGSKA (reference sequence). Between the trimmed V and J ends, which lost 5 bases and 4 bases, there was a span of 11 bases. CDR3 DNA sequence: TGCAGTGCTGCGGACGGAGTCTATGGCTACACCTTC. This gives the protein CSAADGVYGYTF.

This sequence joins TRBV11-1 and TRBJ2-2; D is unclear. This CDR3 spans 17 amino acids. V lost 5 bases and J lost 6, with 22 bases in between. CDR1 is SGHAT and CDR2 is FQDESV in the germline V gene (reference sequence). The CDR3 protein is CASSPKVGTYEAGELFF. The CDR3 DNA is TGTGCCAGCAGCCCGAAGGTGGGAACATACGAGGCCGGGGAGCTGTTTTTT.

The J gene is TRBJ2-2, the V gene TRBV7-2; the D gene is possibly TRBD1 (6 bases). Trimming removed 1 base from V and 5 bases from J, with 14 bases in between. The CDR3 contains 16 residues. CDR1 and CDR2 from the germline V gene are SGHTA and FQGNSA. CDR3 bases: TGTGCCAGCAGCTTAGTGGCAGGGGAAACTACCGGGGAGCTGTTTTTT. Amino acids: CASSLVAGETTGELFF.

Concerning this clonotype: This may come from a read error, since a much larger clone is one base off. This chain uses TRBV24-1 with TRBJ1-5; 7 bases fit TRBD1. The CDR3 loop spans 17 amino acids. Germline values: CDR1 KGHDR, CDR2 SFDVKD. V trimming: 4 bases; J trimming: 5 bases; junction bases outside the gene matches: 13. CDR3 nucleotide sequence: TGTGCCACCAGTGAGTTAACTTCCAGGGGGGGCGATCAGCCCCAGCATTTT. Protein sequence: CATSELTSRGGDQPQHF.

This chain links TRBV11-1 with TRBJ1-6; 8 bases fit TRBD1. This CDR3 has 17 residues. V trimming: 3 bases; J trimming: 7 bases; junction bases outside the gene matches: 11. Germline V lookup: CDR1 SGHAT, CDR2 FQDESV (reference sequence). The CDR3 DNA reads as TGTGCCAGCAGCTTGATTGGGGCAGGGGGCTTGAATTCACCCCTCCACTTT. Protein sequence: CASSLIGAGGLNSPLHF.

This clonotype was seen at least ten times. The V gene is TRBV14, the J gene TRBJ2-5; TRBD2 agrees at 10 bases. This CDR3 region has 13 residues. Unmatched junction bases numbered 6, after V lost 3 bases and J lost 11 bases. CDR1 is SGHDN, CDR2 FVKESK, per germline. CDR3 sequence reads: CASSQALAGVQYF. The DNA of the CDR3 is TGTGCCAGCAGCCAGGCCCTAGCGGGAGTGCAGTACTTC.

This clonotype was detected ten times or more. V is TRBV7-8 and J is TRBJ1-5, with D maybe TRBD1 (6 bases). Trimming took 6 bases from V and 2 from J, leaving 17 bases between them. This CDR3 comprises 16 residues. Germline V lookup: CDR1 SGHVS, CDR2 FQNEAQ. The CDR3 spells CASRLSRGQGNQPQHF. CDR3 nucleotide sequence: TGTGCCAGCAGACTTAGCCGGGGGCAGGGCAATCAGCCCCAGCATTTT.

This clonotype was detected many times. The rearrangement links TRBV15 to TRBJ1-5; D is possibly TRBD1 (5 bases). Trimming removed 0 bases at V and 6 bases at J, with 12 bases between. The V gene's germline CDR1 is LNHNV and CDR2 YYDKDF (reference sequence). The CDR3 is 15 residues long. CDR3 in DNA: TGTGCCACCAGCAGAGATCGGGGACTCGGTCAGCCCCAGCATTTT. It yields the protein CATSRDRGLGQPQHF.

This clonotype showed up many times. V is TRBV2 and J is TRBJ1-1; D uncertain. Per germline, CDR1 SNHLY and CDR2 FYNNEI. The CDR3 consists of 13 residues. Trimming took 0 bases from V and 2 from J, leaving 4 bases between them. DNA for the CDR3: TGTGCCAGCAGTGAAGCTCTTAACACTGAAGCTTTCTTT. This codes for CASSEALNTEAFF.

V gene TRBV29-1 combines with J gene TRBJ2-2; D gene ambiguous. The CDR3 is 11 amino acids. Germline-derived CDR1 and CDR2 are SQVTM and ANQGSEA. Trimming shortened V by 4 bases and J by 12 bases, and 12 bases separated the two germline ends. CDR3 loop: CSVGSLGKLFF. The CDR3 nucleotides are TGCAGCGTTGGTTCCCTAGGAAAGCTGTTTTTT.

The gene calls are TRBV20-1 and TRBJ2-7; a weak D match, TRBD2 (5 bases). Germline lookup yields CDR1 DFQATT and CDR2 SNEGSKA (reference sequence). V was shortened by 2 bases and J by 2 bases, with 13 bases between the two germline ends. CDR3 length: 14 residues. CDR3 protein: CSARIDTGTYEQYF. The CDR3 DNA is TGCAGTGCTAGAATCGATACGGGGACCTACGAGCAGTACTTC.

The chain recombines TRBV7-9 with TRBJ1-6; tentative D call: TRBD1 (5 bases). From germline, CDR1 is SEHNR and CDR2 FQNEAQ (reference sequence). The CDR3 runs 15 residues. The V end was cut by 5 bases, the J end by 7 bases, with 15 bases between. This CDR3 is CASSGSGRQNSPLHF. CDR3 coding DNA: TGTGCCAGCAGCGGGTCCGGCAGACAGAATTCACCCCTCCACTTT.

To note about this clonotype: A read error may be the cause here, since a much bigger clone is one base away. The rearrangement links TRBV24-1 to TRBJ2-5; 7 bases map to TRBD1. The trim removed 1 base at V and 5 bases at J, leaving 6 bases unmatched. This CDR3 has 15 amino acids. Germline V CDR1 and CDR2: KGHDR, SFDVKD. CDR3 region: CATSDFNRGTETQYF. For the CDR3, the DNA is TGTGCCACCAGTGATTTCAACAGGGGCACGGAGACCCAGTACTTC.